Reported below is one TCR beta chain. The antigen remains undetermined. The data are from a study of cytomegalovirus exposure and HLA in healthy donors. Vbeta (60) and Jbeta (13) primers were used in the PCR. Measured with immunoSEQ multiplex PCR; TCRdb has only the in-frame clones, and not every one. In the table there are roughly 130,000 clones, approximately 61% of which are singletons. The CDR3 runs 14 residues. Germline V lookup: CDR1 SGHRS, CDR2 YFSETQ. Trimming removed 7 bases at V and 5 bases at J, with 18 bases between. Study outcomes and limitations: The authors enumerated roughly 160 TCR beta chains as linked to cytomegalovirus. The authors later linked a missense DCLRE1C variant to TCR beta V- and J-gene trimming. In all likelihood, a cluster of highly shared sequence variants was a sequencing artifact.

J is TRBJ2-5 and V is TRBV5-1; D may be TRBD2 (6 bases). This TCR derives from a man between 25 and 39 years old in good health and CMV-seropositive. The specimen was PBMCs. The CDR3 DNA reads TGCGCCAGCTCTTACTCAGGAGGGAGGGAGACCCAGTACTTC. Translating it yields CASSYSGGRETQYF.